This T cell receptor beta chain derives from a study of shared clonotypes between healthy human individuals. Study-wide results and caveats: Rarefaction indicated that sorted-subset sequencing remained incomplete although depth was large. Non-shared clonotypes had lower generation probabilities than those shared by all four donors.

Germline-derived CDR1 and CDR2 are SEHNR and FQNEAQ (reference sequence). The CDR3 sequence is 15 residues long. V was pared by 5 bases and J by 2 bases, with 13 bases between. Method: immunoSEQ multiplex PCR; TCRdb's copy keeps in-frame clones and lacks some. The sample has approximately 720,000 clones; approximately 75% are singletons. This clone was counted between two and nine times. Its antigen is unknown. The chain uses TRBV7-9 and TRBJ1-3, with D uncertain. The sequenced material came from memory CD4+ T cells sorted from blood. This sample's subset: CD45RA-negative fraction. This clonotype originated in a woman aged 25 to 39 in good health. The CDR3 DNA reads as TGTGCCAGCAGCCCTCCCGTGGGGACTGGAAACACCATATATTTT. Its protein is CASSPPVGTGNTIYF.